This T cell receptor beta chain comes out of a study of long-term antiretroviral therapy in people with HIV. Looking at the study overall: Of all samples, the earliest predate the 2015 immediate-ART recommendation by about a decade.

Study-level findings and limits: When set beside controls, HIV repertoires had CDR3 length ranges that were narrower.

Assay version v3.0 of immunoSEQ was used, and it was run at survey level. Profiling relied on immunoSEQ multiplex PCR, and the TCRdb table lists in-frame clones only, not all of them. Of 25,000 to 30,000 clones listed, 90% were seen once; the top ten hold approximately 8%. The samples comprised about 0.95-11 million cryopreserved PBMC ahead of DNA extraction. As concerns this clone: The antigen remains undetermined.

The starting material was unsorted PBMCs, obtained 3.2 years before starting antiretroviral therapy. This TCR derives from a man in his fifties or sixties with HIV.

The CDR3 loop is CASSRDTIYNSPLHF. CDR3 DNA sequence: TGTGCCAGCAGTAGAGACACCATTTATAATTCACCCCTCCACTTT. This chain links TRBV6-5 with TRBJ1-6; no firm D call. Germline V gene sequence: CDR1 MNHEY, CDR2 SVGAGI. The V and J ends lost 5 bases and 4 bases respectively, with 12 bases between them. CDR3 size: 15 residues.